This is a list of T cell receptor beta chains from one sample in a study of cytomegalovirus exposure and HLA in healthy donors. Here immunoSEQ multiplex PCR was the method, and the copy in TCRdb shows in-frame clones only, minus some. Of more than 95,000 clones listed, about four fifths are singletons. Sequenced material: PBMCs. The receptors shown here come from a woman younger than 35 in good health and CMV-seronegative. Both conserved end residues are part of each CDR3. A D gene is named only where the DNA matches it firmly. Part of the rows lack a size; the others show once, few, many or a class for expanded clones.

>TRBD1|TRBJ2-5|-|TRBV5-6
TGTGCCAGCAGCCGGGACAGGGTACAAGAGACCCAGTACTTC
CASSRDRVQETQYF
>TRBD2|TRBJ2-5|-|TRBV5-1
TGCGCCAGCAGCTTGGTACTAGCGGGAGAGACCCAGTACTTC
CASSLVLAGETQYF
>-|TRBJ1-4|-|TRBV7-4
TGTGCCAGCATTCCGCCGATGCCACAGAGAGCAACTAATGAAAAACTGTTTTTT
CASIPPMPQRATNEKLFF
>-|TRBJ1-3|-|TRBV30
TGTGCCTGGAGTGATCCTACCGGGACACCTGGAAACACCATATATTTT
CAWSDPTGTPGNTIYF
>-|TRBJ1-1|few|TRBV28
TGTGCCAGCAGTTCCCTACGCCCTGAAGCTTTCTTT
CASSSLRPEAFF
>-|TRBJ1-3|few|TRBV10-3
TGTGCCATCACGCCAGACTCTGGAAACACCATATATTTT
CAITPDSGNTIYF
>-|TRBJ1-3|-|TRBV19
TGTGCCAGTAGCAAGAGAGAAACGAGCTCTGGAAACACCATATATTTT
CASSKRETSSGNTIYF
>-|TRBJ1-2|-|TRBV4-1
TGCGCCAGCAGCCAAGATGGCAGGGTGAGCGGCTACACCTTC
CASSQDGRVSGYTF
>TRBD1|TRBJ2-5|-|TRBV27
TGTGCCAGCAGTTTAGGTCGCACCCAGGGGGCGCTGAACCAAGAGACCCAGTACTTC
CASSLGRTQGALNQETQYF
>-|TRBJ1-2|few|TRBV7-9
TGTGCCAGCAGCTTAGAAGCAGGGGTAGTGGATGGCTACACCTTC
CASSLEAGVVDGYTF
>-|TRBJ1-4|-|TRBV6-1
TGTGCCAGCAGTGAGGGGCCGCGGGGGAGTGAAAAACTGTTTTTT
CASSEGPRGSEKLFF